This passage covers 32 T cell receptor beta chains from one sample sequenced in a study of T cell repertoires in cytomegalovirus infection (dated by TCRdb to the late 2010s). Sequencing was carried out with an Illumina HiSeq 1500. TCRdb passed the public sequencing reads through fastp at Q25 and MiXCR, retaining productive beta sequences. All rows with the same CDR3 protein become a single entry with the most common DNA and genes. This sample holds more than 150,000 distinct CDR3 sequences; approximately 19% were observed only once. The ten largest clones take up about 3% of the sample. The sequencing input was PBMCs. These receptors all come from a human donor in good health (CMV status not recorded). Some clones in this sample may be carry-over from other donors' samples.

By sample share, this clonotype is medium-sized. This rearrangement joins TRBV7-2 to TRBJ2-2; TRBD1 is a possible D gene (6 bases). Per the germline V gene, CDR1 is SGHTA and CDR2 is FQGNSA. Trimming left V 2 bases short and J 0 bases short, with 7 bases between. CDR3 size: 15 residues. The chain's CDR3 is CASSLQGTNTGELFF. CDR3 DNA sequence: TGTGCCAGCAGCTTACAGGGGACGAACACCGGGGAGCTGTTTTTT.

The V and J genes are TRBV6-5 and TRBJ1-5; no clear D. V was trimmed by 0 bases and J by 6 bases, leaving 9 bases between them. The germline V gene encodes CDR1 MNHEY and CDR2 SVGAGI. This CDR3 region has 14 residues. For the CDR3, the DNA is TGTGCCAGCAGTTACTCGATCAAGGGTCAGCCCCAGCATTTT. It specifies CASSYSIKGQPQHF.

This clonotype turned up a few times. V gene TRBV2 combines with J gene TRBJ2-7; the D gene is possibly TRBD1 (6 bases). CDR3 size: 14 residues. V lost 8 bases and J 1 base, leaving 15 bases between the germline ends. Germline CDR1 SNHLY, CDR2 FYNNEI. CDR3 sequence: CASLDRKKSYEQYF. The CDR3 region has the DNA TGTGCCAGCCTTGACAGGAAAAAATCCTACGAGCAGTACTTC.

The chain uses TRBV5-4 and TRBJ1-1; perhaps TRBD1 as D (6 bases). The CDR3 spans 13 residues. V was trimmed by 4 bases and J by 7 bases, leaving 14 bases between them. Germline values: CDR1 SGHNT, CDR2 YYREEE (reference sequence). CDR3 nucleotides: TGTGCCAGCAGCCAAACAGGGAAGGTTGAAGCTTTCTTT. As protein: CASSQTGKVEAFF.

This clonotype was counted between two and nine times. The rearrangement uses TRBV12-3 or TRBV12-4 and TRBJ2-3; TRBD1 matches 8 bases. The V and J ends lost 10 bases and 4 bases, in that order; junction bases with no gene match: 13. The CDR3 runs 15 residues. Here the CDR3 reads CATGGTGYTADTQYF. CDR3 bases: TGTGCCACCGGCGGGACAGGATATACAGCAGATACGCAGTATTTT.

This clonotype was seen ten or more times. The chain joins TRBV7-2 to TRBJ2-7, with D possibly TRBD2 on 6 matching bases. The CDR3 totals 14 residues. The V and J ends lost 5 bases and 6 bases respectively, with 17 bases between them. The germline gives CDR1 SGHTA, CDR2 FQGNSA. The CDR3 nucleotides read TGTGCCAGCAGCCCGGGACTTCTCTCTCGCGAGCAGTACTTC. It yields the protein CASSPGLLSREQYF. Based on the CDR3 plus reference TRBV7-2 and TRBJ2-7, the full variable domain is GAGVSQSPSNKVTEKGKDVELRCDPISGHTALYWYRQSLGQGLEFLIYFQGNSAPDKSGLPSDRFSAERTGGSVSTLTIQRTQQEDSAVYLCASSPGLLSREQYFGPGTRLTVT.

This clonotype has at least ten counts. The chain employs TRBV12-3 or TRBV12-4 and TRBJ2-3, with 13 positions matching TRBD2. The CDR3 is 16 amino acids. J gave up 6 bases and V 6 bases, and 9 bases lay outside the gene matches. The CDR3 region has the DNA TGTGCCAGCAGCCCGGGACTAGCGGGGATGGTCGATACGCAGTATTTT. Translation gives CASSPGLAGMVDTQYF.

This clonotype has more than one count but fewer than ten. The CDR3 nucleotides are TGTGCCAGCAGTGCTCCGGGACAGATCTACAATGAGCAGTTCTTC. It specifies CASSAPGQIYNEQFF. The rearrangement links TRBV6-1 to TRBJ2-1; 7 nucleotides align to TRBD1. Germline V lookup: CDR1 MNHNS, CDR2 SASEGT. Trimming removed 4 bases from V and 3 bases from J; junction bases left unmatched: 6. This CDR3 region has 15 residues.

A few counts support this clonotype. V and J are TRBV7-6 and TRBJ1-2, with D perhaps matching TRBD1 (6 bases). The CDR3 has 13 residues. Germline V lookup: CDR1 SGHVS, CDR2 FNYEAQ. V gave up 3 bases and J gave up 7 bases, with 12 bases separating them. CDR3 DNA: TGTGCCAGCAGCTTGCCCGGGGGCAGTGGCTACACCTTC. Protein: CASSLPGGSGYTF.

Many counts were recorded for this clonotype. The CDR3 protein is CASSVKGLAGAGGELFF. In DNA, the CDR3 is TGTGCCAGCAGCGTAAAGGGACTAGCGGGAGCTGGAGGGGAGCTGTTTTTT. This chain links TRBV7-8 with TRBJ2-2; 14 positions match TRBD2. CDR3 length: 17 amino acids. Germline lookup yields CDR1 SGHVS and CDR2 FQNEAQ. J was trimmed by 8 bases and V by 5 bases; bases with no gene match: 10.

The V call is TRBV29-1, the J call TRBJ2-2; 11 bases are shared with TRBD2. This CDR3 region has 15 residues. The V gene's germline CDR1 is SQVTM and CDR2 ANQGSEA. V lost 7 bases and J lost 3; bases outside the gene matches: 7. CDR3 bases: TGCAGCGCAGGAGGGACTAGCGGCTACACCGGGGAGCTGTTTTTT. It encodes CSAGGTSGYTGELFF.

This clonotype appeared a few times. The rearrangement uses TRBV12-5 and TRBJ2-7, with 7 nucleotides matching TRBD2. The V gene's germline CDR1 is LGHNT and CDR2 FRNRAP. After removal of 2 bases from V and 5 bases from J, the junction contained 18 bases not matched to a gene. CDR3 size: 18 residues. In DNA form, the CDR3 reads TGTGCTAGTGGTTTGCCACCCCTGCGGAACGGGAGGACAAACGAGCAGTACTTC. Protein sequence: CASGLPPLRNGRTNEQYF.

This clonotype was recorded many times. The chain combines TRBV7-2 with TRBJ2-6; TRBD2 might be the D (5 bases). Germline CDR1 SGHTA, CDR2 FQGNSA. V lost 5 bases, J lost 0 bases, and 14 bases lay in between. This CDR3 has 17 amino acids. In nucleotides, the CDR3 is TGTGCCAGCAGCAACCGGGGTCTGCTCTCTGGGGCCAACGTCCTGACTTTC. This codes for CASSNRGLLSGANVLTF.

V usage is TRBV7-4 and J usage is TRBJ1-4; no definite D call. V was shortened by 5 bases and J by 4 bases, with 17 bases between the two germline ends. Germline V lookup: CDR1 SGHVT, CDR2 SQSDAQ. There are 16 residues in the CDR3. CDR3 DNA: TGTGCCAGCAGCCAGGACGGATTTGCTGATAATGAAAAACTGTTTTTT. Its protein is CASSQDGFADNEKLFF.

This clonotype was seen ten or more times. This rearrangement joins TRBV7-2 to TRBJ2-6; possibly TRBD1 or TRBD2 for D (5 bases each). V lost 1 base, J lost 2 bases, and 6 bases lay in between. The CDR3 sequence is 15 residues long. Germline CDR1 SGHTA, CDR2 FQGNSA. This chain's CDR3 is CASSLGGAGANVLTF. DNA for the CDR3: TGTGCCAGCAGCTTAGGAGGGGCTGGGGCCAACGTCCTGACTTTC. Full variable domain (outside the CDR3, taken from reference TRBV7-2 and TRBJ2-6): GAGVSQSPSNKVTEKGKDVELRCDPISGHTALYWYRQSLGQGLEFLIYFQGNSAPDKSGLPSDRFSAERTGGSVSTLTIQRTQQEDSAVYLCASSLGGAGANVLTFGAGSRLTVL.

This chain links TRBV15 with TRBJ1-1, with D tentatively TRBD1 (5 bases). Germline assignment: CDR1 LNHNV and CDR2 YYDKDF (reference sequence). The CDR3 covers 17 residues. Trimming pared 3 bases from V and 4 bases from J, leaving 21 bases between. Written as DNA, the CDR3 is TGTGCCACCAGCAGTTTTCCGGGGCCCACCTCAGGCACTGAAGCTTTCTTT. Translation: CATSSFPGPTSGTEAFF. Full variable domain (remainder filled in from reference TRBV15 and TRBJ1-1): DAMVIQNPRYQVTQFGKPVTLSCSQTLNHNVMYWYQQKSSQAPKLLFHYYDKDFNNEADTPDNFQSRRPNTSFCFLDIRSPGLGDTAMYLCATSSFPGPTSGTEAFFGQGTRLTVV.

The chain couples TRBV12-3 or TRBV12-4 to TRBJ2-3; TRBD1 matches 9 bases. The CDR3 sequence is 17 residues long. Trimming at V came to 8 bases and at J to 2 bases, leaving 14 bases not matched to a gene. The CDR3 DNA sequence: TGTGCCAGCCAACCCCGGACAGGGGCTCATCTCACAGATACGCAGTATTTT. Translating it yields CASQPRTGAHLTDTQYF.

This clonotype has a handful of counts. The rearrangement links TRBV27 to TRBJ2-7; 7 nucleotides match TRBD1. With V trimmed by 6 bases and J by 0 bases, 8 bases remained unmatched. The germline V gene encodes CDR1 MNHEY and CDR2 SMNVEV (reference sequence). The CDR3 runs 15 residues. CDR3 nucleotides: TGTGCCAGCAGCCAACAGGGGCTCAACTCCTACGAGCAGTACTTC. Amino acid sequence: CASSQQGLNSYEQYF.

The V and J genes are TRBV20-1 and TRBJ2-7; 11 bases align to TRBD1. This CDR3 contains 15 residues. J lost 2 bases, V lost 3 bases, and 6 bases had no gene match. Per germline, CDR1 DFQATT and CDR2 SNEGSKA (reference sequence). This CDR3 is CSASAPGQGAYEQYF. CDR3 sequence (DNA): TGCAGTGCTAGCGCCCCGGGACAGGGGGCCTACGAGCAGTACTTC.

Notes on this clonotype: This sequence may be a read error, since a much larger clone differs from it by one base. J is TRBJ2-3 and V is TRBV3-1; D is unresolved. Germline V gene data show CDR1 as LGHDT and CDR2 as YNNKEL (reference sequence). The CDR3 consists of 14 residues. The CDR3 sequence: CASSQSESIDTQYF. The DNA for the CDR3 is TGTGCCAGCAGCCAGTCGGAGAGCATAGATACGCAGTATTTT.

With regard to this clonotype: This may be a read error, as it is one base from a much larger clone. The chain uses TRBV7-2 and TRBJ2-5; weak D call: TRBD1 (6 bases). CDR3 length: 11 amino acids. Trimming took 8 bases from V and 7 from J, leaving 11 bases between them. In germline, CDR1 is SGHTA, CDR2 FQGNSA. Written as DNA, the CDR3 is TGTGCCAGCGGGCAGGGGCGGACCCAGTACTTC. It is translated as CASGQGRTQYF.

The V call is TRBV2, the J call TRBJ1-1; D may be TRBD1 (5 bases). The CDR3 sequence is 12 residues long. The V gene lost 2 bases and the J gene lost 6 bases, with 7 bases spanning the gap. CDR1 is SNHLY, CDR2 FYNNEI, per germline. In nucleotides, the CDR3 is TGTGCCAGCAGTGAACAGGGTCCTGAAGCTTTCTTT. Its translation: CASSEQGPEAFF.

A few counts support this clonotype. The genes are TRBV4-1 and TRBJ2-1; 11 bases map to TRBD2. CDR3 length: 20 residues. J lost 0 bases, V lost 0 bases, and 10 bases had no gene match. CDR1 is MGHRA, CDR2 YSYEKL, per germline. The CDR3 DNA reads TGCGCCAGCAGCCAAGATATGGGGCTAGCGGGAGGAAGCTCCTACAATGAGCAGTTCTTC. Protein product: CASSQDMGLAGGSSYNEQFF.

A word on this clonotype: An end of the junction does not agree with germline; a read error may underlie this. The chain links TRBV4-1 to TRBJ2-1; 15 bases are a match to TRBD2. CDR3 length: 19 amino acids. Germline CDR1 is MGHRA and CDR2 is YSYEKL. CDR3 DNA: TGCGACAGCAGCCAAGCCGGGACTAGCGGGGGGAACCGATACAATGAGCAGTTCTTC. This sequence encodes CDSSQAGTSGGNRYNEQFF.

This chain connects TRBV20-1 to TRBJ1-5; D remains unclear. Germline V gives CDR1 DFQATT, CDR2 SNEGSKA (reference sequence). The CDR3 sequence is 12 residues long. Trimming took off 6 bases at V and 6 bases at J, with 12 bases between the two ends. CDR3 DNA sequence: TGCAGTGCCCTCGGGCTCAGTCAGCCCCAGCATTTT. As protein: CSALGLSQPQHF.

V and J are TRBV2 and TRBJ2-3, with 9 bases fitting TRBD2. Per germline, CDR1 SNHLY and CDR2 FYNNEI. The CDR3 loop spans 16 amino acids. V gave up 5 bases and J gave up 1 base; unmatched junction bases: 7. The CDR3, as DNA: TGTGCCAGCAGTTGGGGACTAGCACAAGGCACAGATACGCAGTATTTT. Translated, it gives CASSWGLAQGTDTQYF.

This clonotype was seen many times. The chain employs TRBV7-3 and TRBJ2-1; the match to TRBD2 covers 7 bases. Germline values: CDR1 SGHTA, CDR2 FQGTGA. V lost 0 bases and J lost 7; bases outside the gene matches: 6. The CDR3 consists of 15 residues. The CDR3 spells CASSLTAGPWNEQFF. The DNA for the CDR3 is TGTGCCAGCAGCTTAACAGCGGGACCTTGGAATGAGCAGTTCTTC.

This clonotype has just a few counts. This chain joins TRBV6-5 and TRBJ2-2, with D hard to call. Between the trimmed V and J ends, which lost 2 bases and 1 base, there was a span of 5 bases. The CDR3 runs 14 residues. The germline gives CDR1 MNHEY, CDR2 SVGAGI. CDR3 loop: CASSYQGNTGELFF. The DNA for the CDR3 is TGTGCCAGCAGTTACCAAGGGAACACCGGGGAGCTGTTTTTT.

CDR3 region: CASSLGGGMGNEQFF. The CDR3 DNA sequence: TGTGCCAGCAGCTTAGGAGGGGGCATGGGCAATGAGCAGTTCTTC. This rearrangement joins TRBV7-6 to TRBJ2-1; 7 bases map to TRBD1. CDR1 is SGHVS, CDR2 FNYEAQ, per germline. The CDR3 extends over 15 amino acids. After removal of 1 base from V and 6 bases from J, the junction contained 6 bases not matched to a gene.

This clonotype occurred a few times. The gene calls are TRBV7-9 and TRBJ1-5; a possible D gene is TRBD1 (5 bases). Germline V lookup: CDR1 SEHNR, CDR2 FQNEAQ (reference sequence). With 5 bases removed from V and 4 bases from J, the gap between germline ends came to 18 bases. The CDR3 spans 16 residues. This chain's CDR3 is CASSLGGGSPNQPQHF. The CDR3 bases are TGTGCCAGCAGCCTTGGGGGGGGGAGTCCTAATCAGCCCCAGCATTTT.

This clonotype was picked up a small number of times. The CDR3 nucleotides are TGTGCCAGCAGTTTAGAGCAGGGATTGAGCACTGAAGCTTTCTTT. This encodes CASSLEQGLSTEAFF. The V call is TRBV12-3 or TRBV12-4, the J call TRBJ1-1, with D perhaps TRBD1 (5 bases). The length of the CDR3 is 15 residues. Trimming removed 1 base from V and 4 bases from J, with 13 bases in between.

This clonotype has ten or more counts. The CDR3 sequence is CASSPSEQETQYF. CDR3 bases: TGTGCCAGCAGCCCTTCGGAGCAAGAGACCCAGTACTTC. This chain uses TRBV12-3 or TRBV12-4 with TRBJ2-5; D gene ambiguous. CDR3 length equals 13 residues. The V gene lost 6 bases and the J gene lost 2 bases, with 10 bases spanning the gap.